A single TCR beta chain is shown here with its context. Antigen unknown. Profiling relied on immunoSEQ multiplex PCR, and the TCRdb table lists in-frame clones only, not all of them. Altogether roughly 120,000 clones are present, 80% to 90% being singletons, with the ten largest covering roughly 1.7%. Between the trimmed V and J ends, which lost 3 bases and 3 bases, there was a span of 17 bases. The length of the CDR3 is 16 residues. Per germline, CDR1 KGHSH and CDR2 LQKENI. The sample is drawn from a study of T cell responses to AZD1222 COVID-19 vaccine. Regarding the study as a whole: Nearly half of the spike-specific TCRs reportedly recognize variant regions that carry no mutations. There were mostly white British donors and more females than males, and clonal diversity was possibly underestimated. Repertoires were obtained only post-peak T cell response.

This specimen consisted of peripheral blood, obtained on day 0 of AZD1222 vaccination. The chain links TRBV18 to TRBJ1-1; D might be TRBD1 (5 bases). This clonotype was obtained from an adult in good health. The CDR3 DNA reads as TGTGCCAGCTCACCCCAGACCGGAATAGGGGACACTGAAGCTTTCTTT. Translated, it gives CASSPQTGIGDTEAFF.